Presented here are 7 T cell receptor beta chains from one specimen sequenced in a study of shared T cell receptors in the human thymus. This table comes from immunoSEQ multiplex PCR, and its TCRdb copy is limited to in-frame clones, with some not included. Here the sample spans hundreds of thousands of clones, 95% being singletons. The sample consisted of thymocytes. These receptors came from a human donor.

For this clone: This sample includes further DNA sequences coding for the same CDR3. J is TRBJ1-2 and V is TRBV29-1; TRBD1 aligns across 7 bases. CDR3 length equals 15 residues. Germline V gives CDR1 SQVTM, CDR2 ANQGSEA. Trimming cost V 3 bases and J 1 base; bases outside gene matches: 8. In nucleotides, the CDR3 is TGCAGCGTTGATCGACAGGGTCGCGGTAACTATGGCTACACCTTC. Protein: CSVDRQGRGNYGYTF.

This clone was counted a single time. The chain recombines TRBV6-4 with TRBJ2-1; D gene uncertain. V lost 6 bases, J lost 5 bases, and 14 bases lay in between. The CDR3 has 14 amino acids. CDR1 MRHNA and CDR2 SNTAGT come from the germline V gene. The DNA for the CDR3 is TGTGCCAGCAGCCCTATGGGGTGGGACAATGAGCAGTTCTTC. Protein product: CASSPMGWDNEQFF.

This sequence joins TRBV28 and TRBJ2-7, with 14 nucleotides matching TRBD2. Germline V gene lookup returns CDR1 MDHEN and CDR2 SYDVKM. The V segment lost 6 bases and the J segment 0 bases; nucleotides outside the gene matches: 13. The CDR3 sequence is 19 residues long. The CDR3 region is CASSKNPGLAGVSSYEQYF. Written as DNA, the CDR3 is TGTGCCAGCAGCAAGAATCCGGGACTAGCGGGGGTAAGCTCCTACGAGCAGTACTTC. Supplemented by reference TRBV28 and TRBJ2-7, the full variable domain reads DVKVTQSSRYLVKRTGEKVFLECVQDMDHENMFWYRQDPGLGLRLIYFSYDVKMKEKGDIPEGYSVSREKKERFSLILESASTNQTSMYLCASSKNPGLAGVSSYEQYFGPGTRLTVT.

A few counts support this clone. V gene TRBV6-6 combines with J gene TRBJ1-5, with 8 positions matching TRBD1. The CDR3 length is 16 residues. The germline CDR1 and CDR2 sequences are MNHNY and SVGAGI (reference sequence). Trimming at V came to 5 bases and at J to 4 bases, leaving 10 bases not matched to a gene. Written as DNA, the CDR3 is TGTGCCAGCAGTGCCCAGGACAGGGAGTCAAATCAGCCCCAGCATTTT. Encoded protein: CASSAQDRESNQPQHF.

The gene calls are TRBV30 and TRBJ2-1, with 10 bases matching TRBD2. Looked up from germline, CDR1 is GTSNPN and CDR2 is SVGIG (reference sequence). The CDR3 runs to 17 residues. V lost 2 bases and J lost 8; bases outside the gene matches: 15. This chain's CDR3 is CAWSRPAQEREGYEQFF. In DNA, the CDR3 is TGTGCCTGGAGTAGGCCAGCTCAGGAGCGGGAGGGCTATGAGCAGTTCTTC.

The chain employs TRBV11-2 and TRBJ2-7, with D possibly matching TRBD1 (5 bases). V lost 5 bases, J lost 1 base, and 12 bases lay in between. CDR1 and CDR2 (germline): SGHAT, FQNNGV. This CDR3 has 14 residues. The CDR3 loop is CASSRTTPSYEQYF. CDR3 sequence (DNA): TGTGCCAGCAGCCGGACAACTCCTTCCTACGAGCAGTACTTC.

The chain couples TRBV9 to TRBJ2-3; tentative D call: TRBD1 (5 bases). V was trimmed by 6 bases and J by 2 bases, leaving 19 bases between them. The CDR3 runs to 16 residues. Germline lookup yields CDR1 SGDLS and CDR2 YYNGEE. The CDR3 coding sequence is TGTGCCAGCAACCTCATGGGGCGGACCCCCACAGATACGCAGTATTTT. Its translation is CASNLMGRTPTDTQYF.